This record covers a single T cell receptor (beta chain). Residents of around 24 US areas, aged about 18 to 95 years, made up the participants. Cohorts were based on clinical histories the participants reported. This record belongs to a study of blood T cell repertoires in COVID-19. As for the study in general: COVID-19 samples from acute and convalescent phases originated in the United States, Italy and Spain.

Germline loops: CDR1 MDHEN, CDR2 SYDVKM. The CDR3 length is 12 residues. Trimming took 6 bases from V and 4 from J, leaving 9 bases between them. Authors' methods: Reference gene primer amplification in the assay estimated nucleated cell counts. Clones were read by immunoSEQ multiplex PCR, and TCRdb kept only the in-frame ones, dropping some. V and J calls and clone size come straight from that table; D and trimming were deduced from the DNA. The sample has around 140,000 clones, just under 85% seen once. Sample: PBMCs or T cells enriched from blood (not recorded which). The gene calls are TRBV28 and TRBJ1-1; D is uncertain. This clonotype was obtained from a woman aged 45-60 years with acute COVID-19. For the CDR3, the DNA is TGTGCCAGCAGCCTCTCCTCCACTGAAGCTTTCTTT. Translating gives CASSLSSTEAFF. Supplemented by reference TRBV28 and TRBJ1-1, the full variable domain reads DVKVTQSSRYLVKRTGEKVFLECVQDMDHENMFWYRQDPGLGLRLIYFSYDVKMKEKGDIPEGYSVSREKKERFSLILESASTNQTSMYLCASSLSSTEAFFGQGTRLTVV.